Listed below are T cell receptor beta chains from one sample, sequenced in a study of monozygotic twins with inflammatory bowel disease. TCRdb re-called the 5' RACE reads, yielding one record per CDR3 amino acid sequence without DNA. The table for this sample gives about 140,000 distinct CDR3 sequences. The sequencing input was blood. Receptors were obtained from a human donor with ulcerative colitis or Crohn's disease, or a healthy co-twin of an affected twin (not recorded which). CDR3s include the opening cysteine and the closing phenylalanine or tryptophan.

V,J,length,CDR3
TRBV7-8,TRBJ2-6,17,CASSSFLHGAGANVLTF
TRBV5-1,TRBJ2-7,15,CASSQQGRRPYEQYF
TRBV27,TRBJ2-7,19,CASSFGAGRVGPGPYEQYF
TRBV5-1,TRBJ2-1,16,CASSLARQGTYNEQFF
TRBV3-1,TRBJ1-6,15,CAISPTGQGGSPLHF
TRBV11-3,TRBJ1-1,14,CASSQGRRNTEAFF
TRBV4-3,TRBJ2-1,18,CASSPTWAGEASYNEQFF
TRBV11-2,TRBJ2-7,15,CASSLMGTEEDEQYF
TRBV2,TRBJ2-1,14,CASSDWSPYNEQFF
TRBV12-3/TRBV12-4,TRBJ2-5,14,CASSSHSEEETQYF
TRBV4-2,TRBJ2-3,19,CASSGRLAGRHPSTDTQYF
TRBV7-8,TRBJ2-5,14,CSSSLVIGQATQYF
TRBV7-2,TRBJ2-5,16,CASSSKLAEKQETQYF
TRBV7-2,TRBJ1-6,15,CASSLAGGRNSPLHF
TRBV20-1,TRBJ1-2,13,CSARDIQGYGYTF
TRBV6-1,TRBJ2-1,15,CASSPRGLSYNEQFF
TRBV28,TRBJ2-7,13,CASTPGLAGQQYF
TRBV20-1,TRBJ1-4,13,CSALGRGNEKLFF
TRBV5-1,TRBJ2-5,14,CASSTGRNQETQYF
TRBV6-6,TRBJ2-1,13,CATERGGWYEQFF
TRBV20-1,TRBJ1-5,14,CSARIGASNQPQHF
TRBV18,TRBJ1-2,15,CASSPGTLGEAGYTF
TRBV5-1,TRBJ2-5,11,CASRTEETQYF
TRBV12-3/TRBV12-4,TRBJ2-2,17,CASSPGGSGVLTGELFF
TRBV20-1,TRBJ2-1,15,CSARPWGSSYNEQFF
TRBV6-5,TRBJ2-3,14,CASSYLGEGDTQYF
TRBV5-1,TRBJ2-5,16,CASSYRDRGSGETQYF
TRBV18,TRBJ2-2,17,CASSPLGGQSNTGELFF